This T cell receptor (beta chain) derives from a study of CD8+ T cells in alopecia areata. V lost 2 bases and J 8 bases, leaving 19 bases between the germline ends. There are 15 residues in the CDR3. Germline V CDR1 and CDR2: SGHNT, YYREEE (reference sequence). After isolation, RNA underwent reverse transcription to generate cDNA as the sequencing template. Profiled with immunoSEQ multiplex PCR; TCRdb holds only in-frame clones, not every one. The sample holds some 180,000 clones, around three fifths seen once. Whole-study results and caveats: Affected scalp, especially in alopecia totalis/universalis, had a higher clonality than normal scalp did.

This clone was detected only a few times. Its antigen remains unknown. Sequenced material: CD8+ T cells sorted from blood. The TCR was taken from a human donor in good health. The chain carries TRBV5-4 and TRBJ1-2, with D uncertain. The CDR3 loop is CASSFSYRKTRGYTF. The CDR3, as DNA: TGTGCCAGCAGCTTCTCTTACCGGAAAACACGCGGCTACACCTTC. Full variable domain (remainder filled in from reference TRBV5-4 and TRBJ1-2): ETGVTQSPTHLIKTRGQQVTLRCSSQSGHNTVSWYQQALGQGPQFIFQYYREEENGRGNFPPRFSGLQFPNYSSELNVNALELDDSALYLCASSFSYRKTRGYTFGSGTRLTVV.